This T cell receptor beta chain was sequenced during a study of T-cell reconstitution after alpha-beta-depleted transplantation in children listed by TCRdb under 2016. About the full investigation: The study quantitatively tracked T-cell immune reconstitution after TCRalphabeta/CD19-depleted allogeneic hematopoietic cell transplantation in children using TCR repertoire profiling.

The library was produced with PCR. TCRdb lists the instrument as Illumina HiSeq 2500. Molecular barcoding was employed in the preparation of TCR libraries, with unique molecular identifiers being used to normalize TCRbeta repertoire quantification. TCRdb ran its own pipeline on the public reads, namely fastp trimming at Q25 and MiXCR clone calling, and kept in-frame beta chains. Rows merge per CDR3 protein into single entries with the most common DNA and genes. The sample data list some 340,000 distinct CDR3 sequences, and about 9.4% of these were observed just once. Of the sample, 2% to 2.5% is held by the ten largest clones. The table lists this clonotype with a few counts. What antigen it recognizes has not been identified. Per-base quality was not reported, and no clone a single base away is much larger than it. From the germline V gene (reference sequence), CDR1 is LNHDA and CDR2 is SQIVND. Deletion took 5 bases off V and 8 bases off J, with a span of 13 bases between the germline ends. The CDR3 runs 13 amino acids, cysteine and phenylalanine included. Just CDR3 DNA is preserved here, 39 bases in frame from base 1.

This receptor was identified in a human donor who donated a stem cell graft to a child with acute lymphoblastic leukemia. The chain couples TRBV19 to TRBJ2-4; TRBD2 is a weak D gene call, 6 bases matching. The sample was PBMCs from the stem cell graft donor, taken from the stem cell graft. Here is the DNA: TGTGCCAGTAGTCAGGGAGGAAAGTACATTCAGTACTTC. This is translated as CASSQGGKYIQYF.